This T cell receptor beta chain is drawn from a study of blood T cells in healthy people across ages. This clonotype has just one count. The antigen remains undetermined. Next came a second PCR, run for about 7 to 12 cycles, which used a sample-barcoded 5' primer along with a J-beta primer mix. MiXCR, applied by TCRdb to the 5' RACE reads, yields one record per CDR3 protein. The profile covers roughly 1.5 million distinct CDR3 sequences, with approximately 39% appearing a single time and approximately 4% taken by the ten largest. Findings and limits, study-wide: Estimated diversity across one million T cells was deemed an underestimate. Among T cells, TCR beta diversity per million cells dropped roughly linearly as age rose.

The J segment lost 5 bases and the V segment lost 3 bases, leaving 7 bases of the junction unmatched. This CDR3 contains 15 residues. The source material was blood. V and J are TRBV12-3 or TRBV12-4 and TRBJ1-5, with 7 positions matching TRBD1. This TCR was recovered from a young woman in good health. CDR3 in DNA: TGTGCCAGCAGTTTGGGACAGACAGGGCATCAGCCCCAGCATTTT. Amino acids: CASSLGQTGHQPQHF.